This TCR beta chain was retrieved from a study of graft-versus-host responses after intestinal transplantation. Study information: Each transplant was multivisceral, liver-intestinal, or isolated intestinal.

Profiled with immunoSEQ multiplex PCR; TCRdb holds only in-frame clones, not every one. The table includes roughly 60,000 clones, around nine tenths detected once. About this clone: Its cognate antigen is unknown.

The germline V gene has CDR1 MNHNS and CDR2 SASEGT. V lost 5 bases to trimming and J lost 8 bases; unmatched junction nucleotides: 10. The CDR3 is 15 amino acids. Findings of the study overall: Within the allografts of patients who had graft-donor T cell macrochimerism, graft-versus-host to host-versus-graft clonal ratios were high.

This sequence originates from a human patient who received an intestinal transplant, so some T cells may come from the graft donor. The gene calls are TRBV6-1 and TRBJ2-7, with 12 bases fitting TRBD1. Specimen: PBMCs, collected about 120 days after intestinal transplantation. The CDR3 DNA reads TGTGCCAGCAGTTCTAGGGGACAGGGGGCAGGGAAGCAGTACTTC. It codes for CASSSRGQGAGKQYF.